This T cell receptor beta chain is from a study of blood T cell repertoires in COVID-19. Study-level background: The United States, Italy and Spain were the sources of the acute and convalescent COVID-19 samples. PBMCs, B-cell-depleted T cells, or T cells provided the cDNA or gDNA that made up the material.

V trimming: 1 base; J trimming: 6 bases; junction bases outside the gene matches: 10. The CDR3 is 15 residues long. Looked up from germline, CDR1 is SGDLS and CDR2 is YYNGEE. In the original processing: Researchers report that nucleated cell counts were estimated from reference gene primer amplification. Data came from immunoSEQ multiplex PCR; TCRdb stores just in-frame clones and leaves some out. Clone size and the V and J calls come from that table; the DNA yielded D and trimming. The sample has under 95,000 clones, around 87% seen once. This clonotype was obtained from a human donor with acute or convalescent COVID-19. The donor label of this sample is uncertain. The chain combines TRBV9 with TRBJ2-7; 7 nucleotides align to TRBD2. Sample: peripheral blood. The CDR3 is CASSVSGGGITEQYF. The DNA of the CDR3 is TGTGCCAGCAGCGTATCGGGAGGCGGAATAACCGAGCAGTACTTC.